This T cell receptor (beta chain) derives from a study of sequential checkpoint blockade in melanoma. Study details: 91 pretreatment tumor DNA samples were TCRβ immunosequenced.

This clone showed up just a few times. Antigen: not known. Treatment of the sample: randomized to nivolumab then ipilimumab (arm A) or the reverse (arm B). Study-wide points: Response in arm A was associated with pretreatment TIL clonality. PD-L1 staining and CD8+ counts, not mutational load, tracked tumor T-cell clonality. Patients with week-13 increases in T-cell fraction and clonality benefited about 30 times more often.

The protocol was immunoSEQ multiplex PCR, while the TCRdb copy is restricted to in-frame clones and leaves out a portion. This sample has a few thousand clones, with around a fifth found just once. The germline gives CDR1 SGHNT, CDR2 YENEEA. V lost 0 bases and J lost 0, with 10 bases in between. The CDR3 has 16 residues. J is TRBJ2-3 and V is TRBV11-3; D is unclear. This receptor was obtained from a human donor with melanoma. The sequencing used tumor tissue (inferred from file names), collected from a patient given nivolumab and ipilimumab in sequence. Here the CDR3 DNA reads TGTGCCAGCAGCTTAGATCGGGCCGGAAGCACAGATACGCAGTATTTT. It is translated as CASSLDRAGSTDTQYF.